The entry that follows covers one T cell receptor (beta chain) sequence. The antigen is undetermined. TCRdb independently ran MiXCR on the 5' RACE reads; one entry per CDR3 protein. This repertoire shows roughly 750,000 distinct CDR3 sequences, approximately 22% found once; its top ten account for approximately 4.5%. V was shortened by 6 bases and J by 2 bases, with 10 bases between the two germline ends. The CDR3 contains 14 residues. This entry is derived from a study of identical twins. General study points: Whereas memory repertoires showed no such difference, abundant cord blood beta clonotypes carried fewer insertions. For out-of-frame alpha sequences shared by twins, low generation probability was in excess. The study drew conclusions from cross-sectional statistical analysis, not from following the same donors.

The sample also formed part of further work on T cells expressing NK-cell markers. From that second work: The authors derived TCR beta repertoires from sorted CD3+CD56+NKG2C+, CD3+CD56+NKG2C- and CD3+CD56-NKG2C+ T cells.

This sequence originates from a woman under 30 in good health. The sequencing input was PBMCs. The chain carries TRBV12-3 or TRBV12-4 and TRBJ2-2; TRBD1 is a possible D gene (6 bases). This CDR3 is CASRPDSNTGELFF. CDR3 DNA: TGTGCCAGCAGACCGGACAGTAACACCGGGGAGCTGTTTTTT.